This TCR beta chain was profiled in a study of shared clonotypes between healthy human individuals. Study observations and caveats: A handful of donors showed sharing of about 5.5% of naive CD4 clonotypes.

Only in-frame clones appear in the TCRdb table, and some are missing; sequencing was by immunoSEQ multiplex PCR. Of 2 million to 2.5 million clones listed, nearly 97% are singletons. Investigators divided CD4+ cells into CD45RA+ naive and CD45RA-negative memory subsets. Germline V gene data show CDR1 as SGHTS and CDR2 as YDEGEE. With V trimmed by 4 bases and J by 5 bases, 6 bases remained unmatched. The CDR3 loop spans 16 amino acids. This clone was detected once. What it recognizes is unknown. The TCR sequence derives from a man between 18 and 29 years old in good health. The sample taken for sequencing was naive CD4+ T cells sorted from blood. Specified subset: CD45RA+ positively selected. The chain is built from TRBV5-8 and TRBJ2-3; 14 positions agree with TRBD2. In DNA, the CDR3 is TGTGCCAGCAGCCCGGGACTAGCGGGAGTAAAAGATACGCAGTATTTT. It translates to CASSPGLAGVKDTQYF.